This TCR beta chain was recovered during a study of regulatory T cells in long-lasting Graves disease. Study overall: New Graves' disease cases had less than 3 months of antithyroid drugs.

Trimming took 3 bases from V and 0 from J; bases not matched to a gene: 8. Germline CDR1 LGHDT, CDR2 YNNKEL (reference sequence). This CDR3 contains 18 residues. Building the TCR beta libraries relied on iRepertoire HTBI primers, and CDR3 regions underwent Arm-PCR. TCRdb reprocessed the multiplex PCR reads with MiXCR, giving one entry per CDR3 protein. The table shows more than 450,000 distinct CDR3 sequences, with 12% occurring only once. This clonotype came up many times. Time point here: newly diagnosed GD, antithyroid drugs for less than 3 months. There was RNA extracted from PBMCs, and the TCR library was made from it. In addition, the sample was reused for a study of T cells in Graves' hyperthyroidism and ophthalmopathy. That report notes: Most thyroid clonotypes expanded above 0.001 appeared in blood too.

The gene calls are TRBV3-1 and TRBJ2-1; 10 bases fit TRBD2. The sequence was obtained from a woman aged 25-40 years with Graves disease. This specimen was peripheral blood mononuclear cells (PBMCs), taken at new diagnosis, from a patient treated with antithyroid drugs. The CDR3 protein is CASSHLTSSGSSYNEQFF. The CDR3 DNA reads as TGTGCCAGCAGCCATTTAACATCTAGCGGGAGCTCCTACAATGAGCAGTTCTTC.